The 10 T cell receptor beta chains listed next were all sequenced from one sample in a study of cytomegalovirus exposure and HLA in healthy donors. It was with 60 Vbeta and 13 Jbeta primers that the PCR ran. Generated by immunoSEQ multiplex PCR, the TCRdb table keeps only in-frame clones and is missing some. The data contain approximately 150,000 clones, approximately 80% of them singletons. Specimen: PBMCs. The receptors originated from a man between 18 and 29 years old in good health and CMV-seropositive.

This chain's CDR3 is CASILGQVTEAFF. The CDR3 nucleotides read TGTGCCAGCATTCTCGGACAGGTCACTGAAGCTTTCTTT. The chain is built from TRBV6-1 and TRBJ1-1, with 7 bases aligning to TRBD1. J lost 4 bases, V lost 7 bases, and 6 bases had no gene match. CDR1 and CDR2 (germline): MNHNS, SASEGT. CDR3 length: 13 amino acids.

V gene TRBV10-2 combines with J gene TRBJ1-5, with D maybe TRBD1 (6 bases). Germline-derived CDR1 and CDR2 are WSHSY and SAAADI. Trimming removed 6 bases at V and 4 bases at J, with 7 bases between. The CDR3 runs 12 residues. The CDR3 reads CASRDSNQPQHF. In DNA, the CDR3 is TGCGCCAGCAGGGACAGTAATCAGCCCCAGCATTTT.

V is TRBV7-2 and J is TRBJ2-7; tentative D call: TRBD1 (5 bases). V was shortened by 1 base and J by 8 bases, with 12 bases between the two germline ends. Germline V gene lookup returns CDR1 SGHTA and CDR2 FQGNSA. The CDR3 sequence is 13 residues long. This CDR3 is CASSLVIGDKQYF. CDR3 in DNA: TGTGCCAGCAGCTTAGTAATAGGGGATAAGCAGTACTTC. The full variable domain, in which reference TRBV7-2 and TRBJ2-7 provide the parts outside the CDR3, is GAGVSQSPSNKVTEKGKDVELRCDPISGHTALYWYRQSLGQGLEFLIYFQGNSAPDKSGLPSDRFSAERTGGSVSTLTIQRTQQEDSAVYLCASSLVIGDKQYFGPGTRLTVT.

The rearrangement uses TRBV6-5 and TRBJ1-1; 7 bases fit TRBD1. The V segment lost 6 bases and the J segment 8 bases; nucleotides outside the gene matches: 6. Germline assignment: CDR1 MNHEY and CDR2 SVGAGI. The CDR3 totals 12 residues. The CDR3 sequence: CASSFTGEEAFF. CDR3 bases: TGTGCCAGCAGCTTTACAGGGGAGGAAGCTTTCTTT.

The chain employs TRBV5-5 and TRBJ2-5, with 8 bases matching TRBD2. There are 16 residues in the CDR3. V gave up 0 bases and J gave up 0 bases; unmatched junction bases: 4. Looked up from germline, CDR1 is SGHKS and CDR2 is YYEKEE (reference sequence). CDR3 nucleotides: TGTGCCAGCAGCTTGGGACTAGCGTTAGACCAAGAGACCCAGTACTTC. As protein: CASSLGLALDQETQYF.

This sequence joins TRBV18 and TRBJ2-1, with 10 bases fitting TRBD2. The CDR3 runs to 15 residues. Looked up from germline, CDR1 is KGHSH and CDR2 is LQKENI. The V and J ends lost 5 bases and 3 bases, in that order; junction bases with no gene match: 4. The CDR3 DNA follows: TGTGCCAGCTCATCTACTAGCGGGAACTACAATGAGCAGTTCTTC. This sequence encodes CASSSTSGNYNEQFF.

As to this clone: The junction departs from the called germline gene at one end, perhaps through a read error. The chain has TRBV4-3 and TRBJ2-6; tentatively, D is TRBD2 (6 bases). CDR3 length: 17 residues. Germline CDR1 LGHNA, CDR2 YSLEER. CDR3 residues: CASSRLVGDSGANGLTF. CDR3 sequence (DNA): TGCGCCAGCAGCCGTCTTGTAGGGGACTCTGGGGCCAACGGCCTGACTTTC.

V usage is TRBV7-9 and J usage is TRBJ1-5, with D tentatively TRBD1 (6 bases). CDR1 is SEHNR and CDR2 is FQNEAQ in the germline V gene (reference sequence). The CDR3 is 13 residues long. V was pared by 3 bases and J by 7 bases, with 10 bases between. In DNA, the CDR3 is TGTGCCAGCAGCTTCCAGGGGAACCAGCCCCAGCATTTT. Translation: CASSFQGNQPQHF.

V gene TRBV9 combines with J gene TRBJ1-1; D gene unclear. Trimming took off 4 bases at V and 2 bases at J, with 15 bases between the two ends. The CDR3 sequence is 15 residues long. Germline-derived CDR1 and CDR2 are SGDLS and YYNGEE. The DNA for the CDR3 is TGTGCCAGCAGCCCGACCCTGAGCGTTAACACTGAAGCTTTCTTT. This sequence encodes CASSPTLSVNTEAFF.

This clone was detected only once. The V gene is TRBV7-2, the J gene TRBJ2-5, with 11 bases identical to TRBD2. The V gene's germline CDR1 is SGHTA and CDR2 FQGNSA. V lost 6 bases to trimming and J lost 5 bases; unmatched junction nucleotides: 5. The CDR3 runs to 14 residues. CDR3 in amino acids: CASSFTSGGETQYF. The CDR3 DNA reads as TGTGCCAGCAGTTTCACTAGCGGGGGTGAGACCCAGTACTTC.